Given below is one TCR beta chain in context. Antigen specificity is unknown. The entry originates in a study of radiotherapy plus CTLA-4 blockade in lung cancer. Study background: Objective response rate was around 19%; disease control rate, around 31%.

Germline trimming cut 8 bases from V and 0 bases from J; bases unmatched to any gene: 4. The CDR3 contains 13 residues. Germline CDR1 is MNHNS and CDR2 is SASEGT. Assay used: immunoSEQ multiplex PCR; TCRdb lists only in-frame clones, some missing. The sample has under 50,000 clones, roughly 85% seen once. Study outcomes and limitations: Radiotherapy was combined with ipilimumab, and tumor-derived TCR clones then expanded in blood.

Sequences were derived from peripheral blood, sampled from a patient treated with radiotherapy plus ipilimumab. The J gene is TRBJ2-7, the V gene TRBV6-1; TRBD2 aligns across 7 bases. The receptor was derived from a human donor with non-small cell lung cancer whose response to radiotherapy plus ipilimumab could not be evaluated. The CDR3: CASDLAASYEQYF. CDR3 coding DNA: TGTGCCAGCGACCTAGCGGCCTCCTACGAGCAGTACTTC.